This T cell receptor beta chain was identified in a study of T cell changes during pregnancy in multiple sclerosis. Libraries were prepared by immunoSEQ multiplex PCR; TCRdb keeps only in-frame clonotypes and omits some of them. This table has around 51,000 clones, roughly 92% appearing once. The sample was CD4+ T cells from peripheral blood mononuclear cells, taken in the second trimester of pregnancy. The clonotype was recovered from a female donor with multiple sclerosis, enrolled in a pregnancy study.

The CDR3 spells CSVDGGPGGYTF. CDR3 nucleotides: TGCAGCGTTGACGGAGGGCCGGGGGGCTACACCTTC. The chain is built from TRBV29-1 and TRBJ1-2; unclear D gene. CDR1 is SQVTM and CDR2 is ANQGSEA in the germline V gene. This CDR3 is built from 12 residues. Trimming removed 3 bases at V and 8 bases at J, with 13 bases between.